Detailed here is one T cell receptor (beta chain). Per the original methods: The assay estimated nucleated cells by amplifying reference gene primers. Using immunoSEQ multiplex PCR, the repertoire was profiled, and TCRdb retains in-frame clones only, with some absent. V, J and clone size are those of that table, while D and trimming were read from the DNA. The data contain about 220,000 clones, 80% of them singletons. The data originate from a study of blood T cell repertoires in COVID-19. Study-wide context: Both acute and convalescent COVID-19 samples were obtained from the United States, Italy and Spain. In each case, the material was cDNA or gDNA derived from T cells, B-cell-depleted T cells, or PBMCs.

CDR1 is MNHEY, CDR2 SVGEGT, per germline. The CDR3 totals 16 residues. Trimming removed 5 bases from V and 1 base from J, with 16 bases in between. Input material: peripheral blood. The sequence derives from a human donor in a cohort sampled during active COVID-19. This chain links TRBV6-2 or TRBV6-3 with TRBJ2-3; the D gene is possibly TRBD2 (6 bases). The CDR3 sequence: CASSRRLVAGTDTQYF. The CDR3 nucleotides are TGTGCCAGCAGTCGCCGACTAGTTGCTGGCACAGATACGCAGTATTTT.